Listed here is a single TCR beta chain. Every PCR was spiked with synthetic TCR analog templates. TCRdb's copy holds only in-frame clones and misses some; the assay was immunoSEQ multiplex PCR. The sample comprises some 40,000 clones, about 88% of which are singletons, and roughly 25% rests with the top ten. The time point denotes: pretreatment peripheral blood. This entry belongs to a study of PD-L1 blockade in urothelial cancer. Study-level information: Blood was analyzed 3 weeks (second dose) and 6 weeks after treatment start.

Germline CDR1 reads DFQATT; CDR2 reads SNEGSKA (reference sequence). The V and J ends lost 0 bases and 5 bases respectively, with 4 bases between them. The CDR3 has 11 amino acids. The source of this sequence is a donor over 35 with urothelial cancer. V gene TRBV20-1 combines with J gene TRBJ2-5; D call uncertain. The sample here was PBMCs, taken around atezolizumab (anti-PD-L1) treatment. CDR3 amino acids: CSARDGETQYF. In DNA form, the CDR3 reads TGCAGTGCTAGAGATGGCGAGACCCAGTACTTC.